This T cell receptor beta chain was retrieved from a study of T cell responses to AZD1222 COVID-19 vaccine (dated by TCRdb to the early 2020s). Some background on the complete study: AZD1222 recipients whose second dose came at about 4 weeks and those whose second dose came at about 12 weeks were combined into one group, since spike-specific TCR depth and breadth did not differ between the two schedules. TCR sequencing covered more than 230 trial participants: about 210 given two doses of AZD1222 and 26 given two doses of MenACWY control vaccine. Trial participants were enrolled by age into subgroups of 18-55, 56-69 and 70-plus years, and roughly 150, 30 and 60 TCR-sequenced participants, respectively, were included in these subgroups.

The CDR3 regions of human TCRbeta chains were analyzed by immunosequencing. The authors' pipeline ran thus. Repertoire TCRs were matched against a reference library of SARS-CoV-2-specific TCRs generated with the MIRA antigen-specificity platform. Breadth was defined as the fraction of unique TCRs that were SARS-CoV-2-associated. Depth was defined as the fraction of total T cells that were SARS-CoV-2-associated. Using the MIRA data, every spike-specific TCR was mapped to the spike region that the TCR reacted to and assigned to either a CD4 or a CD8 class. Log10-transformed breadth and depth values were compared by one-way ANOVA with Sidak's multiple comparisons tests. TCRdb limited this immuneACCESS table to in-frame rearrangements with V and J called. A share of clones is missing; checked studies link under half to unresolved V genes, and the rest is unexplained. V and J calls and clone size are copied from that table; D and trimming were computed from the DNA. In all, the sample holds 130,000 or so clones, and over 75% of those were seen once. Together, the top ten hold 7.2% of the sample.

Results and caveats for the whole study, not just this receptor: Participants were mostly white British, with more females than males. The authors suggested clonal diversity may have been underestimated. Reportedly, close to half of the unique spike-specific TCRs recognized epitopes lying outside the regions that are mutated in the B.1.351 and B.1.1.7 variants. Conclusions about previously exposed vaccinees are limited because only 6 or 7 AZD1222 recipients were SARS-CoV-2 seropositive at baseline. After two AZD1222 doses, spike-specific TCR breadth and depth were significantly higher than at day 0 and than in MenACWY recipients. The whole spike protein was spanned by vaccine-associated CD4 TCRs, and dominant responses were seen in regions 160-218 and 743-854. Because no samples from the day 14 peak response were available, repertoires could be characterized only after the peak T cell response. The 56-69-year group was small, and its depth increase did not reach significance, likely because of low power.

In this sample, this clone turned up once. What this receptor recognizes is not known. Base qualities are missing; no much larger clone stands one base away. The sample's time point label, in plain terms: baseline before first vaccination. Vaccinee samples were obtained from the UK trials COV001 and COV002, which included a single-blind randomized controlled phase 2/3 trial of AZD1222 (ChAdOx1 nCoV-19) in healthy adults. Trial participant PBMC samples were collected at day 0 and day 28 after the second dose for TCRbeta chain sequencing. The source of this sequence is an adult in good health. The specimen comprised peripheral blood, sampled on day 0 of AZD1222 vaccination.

The CDR3 amino acid sequence is: CASNRQGADEGYTF. The DNA reads as follows: TGCGCCAGCAACCGACAGGGGGCTGATGAGGGCTACACCTTC. The sequence is built from TRBV5-1 and TRBJ1-2; 10 of the junction bases match TRBD1. As encoded in the germline V gene, CDR1 is SGHRS while CDR2 is YFSETQ. The cysteine opens and the phenylalanine closes a CDR3 of 14 amino acids. CDR3 DNA is the only sequence kept; it has 42 bases, read in frame from the first base. V is pruned by 6 bases and J by 8 bases, leaving 10 bases of the junction without a gene match.